This T cell receptor (beta chain) was retrieved from a study of shared clonotypes between healthy human individuals. The germline gives CDR1 MDHEN, CDR2 SYDVKM. V lost 6 bases, J lost 8 bases, and 8 bases stayed unmatched. CDR3 length: 14 amino acids. This clone was observed a few times. Measured with immunoSEQ multiplex PCR; TCRdb has only the in-frame clones, and not every one. This table has roughly 2.2 million clones, approximately 90% appearing once. Sequenced sample: naive CD4+ T cells from PBMCs. Subset of the sample: CD45RA+ positively selected. The clonotype comes from a man aged 18 to 35 in good health. Some clones in this sample may be carry-over from other donors' samples. The genes are TRBV28 and TRBJ1-4; TRBD1 agrees at 8 bases. CDR3 DNA: TGTGCCAGCAGCCAGGACAGGGTCTACGAAAAACTGTTTTTT. Its translation is CASSQDRVYEKLFF.